This T cell receptor (beta chain) was retrieved from a study of response to subunit inactivated influenza vaccine (dated by TCRdb to 2017 to 2018). Study-level background: The study used deep quantitative T cell receptor repertoire profiling to track responses to a trivalent subunit inactivated influenza vaccine. Overall study results and their limits: According to the authors, only a limited number of new T cells may be recruited by each seasonal influenza vaccination.

To note about this clonotype: The antigen it binds to is not known. No base quality information exists; no much larger clone differs at one position.

The library was prepared using RT-PCR. The reads were generated on an Illumina HiSeq 2500. The raw public reads went through TCRdb reprocessing: fastp at Q25, MiXCR clone calling, in-frame beta chains kept. Entries that share a CDR3 protein sequence are merged under the most common genes and DNA. Within this sample are approximately 700,000 distinct CDR3 sequences, with approximately 15% of them counted one time only. The leading ten clones occupy 6.5% to 8.5% of the sample. The TCR was taken from a man aged 45 to 65 who received an inactivated influenza vaccine. Donor details come from another sample of the same person, matched by shared clones. This material consisted of PBMCs from blood, taken 14 to 15 days before vaccination.

The DNA sequence is as follows: TGCAGTGCTAGAGATTCTAGCGGGAGTCCAAATGAGCAGTTCTTC. This yields the protein CSARDSSGSPNEQFF. In this chain, TRBV20-1 is recombined with TRBJ2-1, and 10 bases in between align with TRBD2. Ends trimmed: V by 0 bases, J by 7 bases; bases unmatched to a gene: 6. The germline V gene (reference sequence) supplies CDR1 DFQATT and CDR2 SNEGSKA. The CDR3 spans 15 residues, from the cysteine through the phenylalanine. The DNA shown is the 45-base CDR3, in frame from base 1.